These 7 T cell receptor beta chains originate from one sample sequenced in a study of a mutant IDH1 vaccine in newly diagnosed glioma. This sample's time point: week 35, safety follow-up. A 20-mer mutant IDH1 peptide at 300 ug was injected subcutaneously with topical imiquimod. For these TCRs, the target antigens are not known. Assay used: immunoSEQ multiplex PCR; TCRdb lists only in-frame clones, some missing. The sample includes about 31,000 clones, about 80% of them seen just once. The input for sequencing was PBMCs, taken from a glioma patient whose treatment included an IDH1 peptide vaccine. The receptors derive from a man in his thirties or forties with glioma.

V is TRBV7-2 and J is TRBJ2-6; D is perhaps TRBD1 (6 bases). V was clipped by 2 bases and J by 0 bases, with 14 bases between them. The CDR3 consists of 18 residues. Germline V gene sequence: CDR1 SGHTA, CDR2 FQGNSA. The CDR3 DNA reads as TGTGCCAGCAGCTTATCACAGGGCTTCCTCTCTGGGGCCAACGTCCTGACTTTC. Encoded protein: CASSLSQGFLSGANVLTF.

The J gene is TRBJ1-3, the V gene TRBV30; 9 bases map to TRBD1. There are 13 residues in the CDR3. Germline V gene data show CDR1 as GTSNPN and CDR2 as SVGIG (reference sequence). The J segment lost 3 bases and the V segment lost 4 bases, leaving 1 base of the junction unmatched. CDR3 amino acids: CAWTTGGGNTIYF. The DNA for the CDR3 is TGTGCCTGGACGACAGGGGGTGGAAACACCATATATTTT.

This clone has just one count. The V gene is TRBV18, the J gene TRBJ1-2, with unresolved D. There are 17 residues in the CDR3. The germline V and J ends were trimmed by 1 base and 0 bases, with 15 bases remaining between them. CDR1 KGHSH and CDR2 LQKENI come from the germline V gene. Written as DNA, the CDR3 is TGTGCCAGCTCACCACAAGGACTCCCGAGGGCTAACTATGGCTACACCTTC. The encoded protein is CASSPQGLPRANYGYTF.

This sequence joins TRBV6-5 and TRBJ1-2; the D gene is possibly TRBD1 (6 bases). The CDR3 spans 12 residues. The V gene lost 8 bases and the J gene lost 6 bases, with 13 bases spanning the gap. The germline CDR1 and CDR2 sequences are MNHEY and SVGAGI. CDR3 sequence (DNA): TGTGCCAGCCGGAGGGGGGAGGATGGCTACACCTTC. Amino acid sequence: CASRRGEDGYTF.

The sample holds one count of this clone. The chain recombines TRBV2 with TRBJ2-3; D may be TRBD1 (5 bases). CDR3 size: 15 residues. Germline-derived CDR1 and CDR2 are SNHLY and FYNNEI. V lost 8 bases to trimming and J lost 4 bases, with 19 bases between them. This chain's CDR3 is CASCLSAARADTQYF. In DNA form, the CDR3 reads TGTGCCAGCTGTTTATCAGCCGCCAGGGCAGATACGCAGTATTTT.

This clone was recorded only once. The chain combines TRBV29-1 with TRBJ1-2; perhaps TRBD1 as D (6 bases). The length of the CDR3 is 13 residues. Germline CDR1 SQVTM, CDR2 ANQGSEA. The CDR3 sequence: CSVIWTANYGYTF. The CDR3 DNA sequence: TGCAGTGTAATTTGGACAGCTAACTATGGCTACACCTTC. Filled out from reference TRBV29-1 and TRBJ1-2, the complete variable domain reads SAVISQKPSRDICQRGTSLTIQCQVDSQVTMMFWYRQQPGQSLTLIATANQGSEATYESGFVIDKFPISRPNLTFSTLTVSNMSPEDSSIYLCSVIWTANYGYTFGSGTRLTVV.

This clone was counted a single time. V is TRBV29-1 and J is TRBJ2-7, with D possibly matching TRBD2 (6 bases). Per germline, CDR1 SQVTM and CDR2 ANQGSEA. V lost 4 bases and J lost 3, with 13 bases in between. The CDR3 loop spans 13 amino acids. The CDR3 region is CSVGWDSIYEQYF. In DNA form, the CDR3 reads TGCAGCGTTGGCTGGGACTCGATCTACGAGCAGTACTTC.